One and the same sample provided the 6 T cell receptor beta chains below, sequenced in a study of CD8+ T cells in alopecia areata. Combined cutaneous lymph node cells underwent sorting by CD4, CD8alpha, NKG2D, NKG2ACE and additional markers. The sequencing template was cDNA reverse transcribed from extracted RNA. Sequencing was performed with immunoSEQ multiplex PCR; in TCRdb, only in-frame clones are kept and a portion is missing. The sample presents 200,000 to 300,000 clones, none singletons. Sequences were obtained from CD4+ T cells sorted from a lymph node. The receptor set was obtained from a C3H/HeJ mouse with alopecia areata. Mouse MHC haplotype: H2-k.

With regard to this clone: Mouse names are used for the genes. The read halts 4 residues ahead of the CDR3 end, with the missing end drawn from the germline J gene. V usage is TRBV13-2 and J usage is TRBJ2-7; TRBD2 matches at 10 bases. The germline V gene has CDR1 NNHNN and CDR2 SYGAGS (reference sequence). The CDR3 runs 17 residues. The junction had 12 bases not matched to a gene; V was cut back by 3 bases and J by 3 bases. CDR3 amino acids: CASGGTQPGLGIYEQYF. The part of the CDR3 DNA that was read is TGTGCCAGCGGTGGTACCCAACCGGGACTGGGGATCTAT.

Only a few counts were recorded for this clone. Gene names denote mouse genes. The read comes to an end 4 residues before the CDR3 does, leaving the germline J gene to fill in the end. The chain couples TRBV1 to TRBJ2-3, with D perhaps TRBD1 (6 bases). Trimming took off 7 bases at V and 0 bases at J, with 11 bases between the two ends. From germline, CDR1 is NSQYPW and CDR2 LRSPGD (reference sequence). The CDR3 has 14 residues. The covered CDR3 bases are TGCACCTGCAAAGAACAGGGAAGTGCAGAA. It encodes CTCKEQGSAE. The whole CDR3 sequence is CTCKEQGSAETLYF.

Remarks on this clone: Gene names are the mouse ones. The read finishes 4 residues shy of the CDR3 end, and the germline J gene is used to complete it. This sequence joins TRBV13-3 and TRBJ2-4, with D unresolved. Germline CDR1 and CDR2: NNHDY and SYVADS. Trimming pared 6 bases from V and 0 bases from J, leaving 8 bases between. CDR3 length equals 13 residues. Incomplete CDR3 DNA: TGTGCCAGCACCGACATGAGTCAAAAC. Protein sequence: CASTDMSQN. The whole CDR3 sequence reads CASTDMSQNTLYF.

This clone was seen a handful of times. These gene names are mouse names. The read comes to an end 4 residues before the CDR3 does, leaving the germline J gene to fill in the end. The chain couples TRBV5 to TRBJ2-7, with D perhaps TRBD1 (6 bases). The CDR3 sequence is 12 residues long. Germline V gene sequence: CDR1 LGHNA, CDR2 YNLKQL (reference sequence). CDR3 amino acids: CASSPQGNEQYF. Partial CDR3 DNA: TGTGCCAGCAGCCCACAGGGTAAT.

In this sample, this clone turned up a few times. Each gene name is a mouse one. The CDR3 end falls 4 residues outside the read, so it is completed with the germline J gene. The genes are TRBV13-1 and TRBJ1-1, with TRBD1 matching over 9 bases. This CDR3 has 13 residues. Germline V gene data show CDR1 as NSHNY and CDR2 as SYGAGN. CDR3 loop: CASSVRDREEVFF. CDR3 DNA, as far as it was read: TGTGCCAGCAGTGTCCGGGACAGGGAA.

Note on this clone: Gene names are the mouse ones. The CDR3 end falls 4 residues outside the read, so it is completed with the germline J gene. The chain recombines TRBV13-3 with TRBJ1-2; 7 nucleotides line up with TRBD1. Per the germline V gene, CDR1 is NNHDY and CDR2 is SYVADS. With 5 bases clipped from V and 1 base from J, the junction kept 8 bases outside the gene matches. This CDR3 spans 15 amino acids. The sequenced CDR3 bases are TGTGCCAGCAGGGCCAGAACAGGGGTAAACTCC. Translation gives CASRARTGVNS. The CDR3 in full is CASRARTGVNSDYTF.